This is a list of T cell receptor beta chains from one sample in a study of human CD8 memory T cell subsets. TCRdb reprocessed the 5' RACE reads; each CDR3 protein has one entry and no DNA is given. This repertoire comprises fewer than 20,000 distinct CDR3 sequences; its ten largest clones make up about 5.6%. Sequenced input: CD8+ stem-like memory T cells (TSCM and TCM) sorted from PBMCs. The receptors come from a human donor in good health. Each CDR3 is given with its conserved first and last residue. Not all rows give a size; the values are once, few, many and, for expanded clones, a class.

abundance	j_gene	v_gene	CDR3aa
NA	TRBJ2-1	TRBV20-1	CSARDLLRDNEQFF
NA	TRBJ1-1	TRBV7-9	CASSPPGQTNLNTEAFF
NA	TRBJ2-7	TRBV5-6	CASSAVGRPYEQYF
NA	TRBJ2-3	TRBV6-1	CASSAGPRDLGYTDTQYF
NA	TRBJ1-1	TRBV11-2	CASSSAFRGTAEAFF
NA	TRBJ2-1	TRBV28	CASSLKGVYEQFF
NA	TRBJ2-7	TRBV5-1	CASNGLTSYEQYF
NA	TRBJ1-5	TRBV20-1	CSARPLHRVPNQPQHF
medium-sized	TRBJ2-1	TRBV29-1	CSVGGGLADAYNEQFF
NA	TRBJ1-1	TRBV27	CASSPFGGTEAFF
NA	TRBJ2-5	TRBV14	CASSQDRTSGAQYF
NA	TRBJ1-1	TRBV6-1	CASSEGPTGTEAFF
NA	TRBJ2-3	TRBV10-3	CAISELAGGSTDTQYF
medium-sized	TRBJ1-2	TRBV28	CASSPITGTPGGGYTF
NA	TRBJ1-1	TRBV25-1	CASSDGAKRDTEAFF
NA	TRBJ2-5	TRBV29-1	CSADGGTEETQYF
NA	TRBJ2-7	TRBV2	CASSVAGASYEQYF
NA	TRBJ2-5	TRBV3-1	CASSRRGTGRFQETQYF